This TCR beta chain appears in the sequencing data of a study of cytomegalovirus exposure and HLA in healthy donors. The PCR was carried out with 60 Vbeta primers and 13 Jbeta primers. Data came from immunoSEQ multiplex PCR; TCRdb stores just in-frame clones and leaves some out. This sample has 130,000 or so clones, with roughly 70% found just once. This CDR3 region has 13 residues. Germline V CDR1 and CDR2: SEHNR, FQNEAQ (reference sequence). Trimming removed 1 base from V and 1 base from J, with 5 bases in between. As for this clone: As yet, its antigen is unknown.

The study, taken as a whole, reports: Fewer N-insertions (relative to the 666-donor mean) were reportedly seen in an Asian-associated ancestry cluster in a later analysis.

The sample taken for sequencing was PBMCs. V gene TRBV7-9 combines with J gene TRBJ2-7; D is unresolved. The receptor comes from a man aged 18 to 30 in good health and CMV-seropositive. The CDR3 DNA sequence: TGTGCCAGCAGCTTAGTCTCGTCCTACGAGCAGTACTTC. Translated, it gives CASSLVSSYEQYF.